The T cell receptor beta chain described here comes from a study of blood T cell repertoires in COVID-19. As for the study in general: Sources were T cells, B-cell-depleted T cells, or PBMCs; the material itself was cDNA or gDNA.

TCRdb's copy holds only in-frame clones and misses some; the assay was immunoSEQ multiplex PCR. The table has about 100,000 clones, around 90% seen once; the top ten hold 5% to 7%. Germline CDR1 reads SGHRS; CDR2 reads YFSETQ. V lost 0 bases and J 3 bases, leaving 12 bases between the germline ends. There are 15 residues in the CDR3. The rearrangement links TRBV5-1 to TRBJ1-2; D possibly corresponds to TRBD1 (5 bases). The TCR originated in a man aged 70 or older with acute or convalescent COVID-19. Sequencing used peripheral blood. This CDR3 reads CASSLGRGGDYGYTF. The CDR3 nucleotides are TGCGCCAGCAGCTTGGGACGGGGGGGAGACTATGGCTACACCTTC. The full variable domain, completed using reference TRBV5-1 and TRBJ1-2, is KAGVTQTPRYLIKTRGQQVTLSCSPISGHRSVSWYQQTPGQGLQFLFEYFSETQRNKGNFPGRFSGRQFSNSRSEMNVSTLELGDSALYLCASSLGRGGDYGYTFGSGTRLTVV.